These 23 T cell receptor beta chains came from one sample sequenced in a study of identical twins. TCRdb ran MiXCR on the 5' RACE reads and lists one entry per CDR3 protein. The top ten hold around 40% of the sample, which has roughly 200,000 distinct CDR3 sequences, roughly 15% seen once. This sample also belongs to another study, concerning T cells expressing NK-cell markers.

Sequencing was done on a sample of CD8+ T cells sorted from blood. The receptors here all came from a woman aged 18-30 years in good health.

This clonotype was observed many times. The CDR3 protein is CASSLAEETQYF. CDR3 DNA: TGTGCCAGCAGCTTAGCGGAAGAGACCCAGTACTTC. The chain carries TRBV7-2 and TRBJ2-5, with D hard to call. The germline V gene has CDR1 SGHTA and CDR2 FQGNSA. V was pared by 0 bases and J by 3 bases, with 2 bases between. The length of the CDR3 is 12 residues.

This clonotype occurred a few times. This chain connects TRBV4-3 to TRBJ2-7; D is unresolved. V was trimmed by 0 bases and J by 3 bases, leaving 6 bases between them. The CDR3 runs 13 residues. The germline V gene encodes CDR1 LGHNA and CDR2 YSLEER. CDR3 sequence reads: CASSQDTFYEQYF. CDR3 sequence (DNA): TGCGCCAGCAGCCAAGATACATTCTACGAGCAGTACTTC.

The chain has TRBV27 and TRBJ1-5; no clear D. V was clipped by 0 bases and J by 2 bases, with 8 bases between them. The V gene's germline CDR1 is MNHEY and CDR2 SMNVEV (reference sequence). This CDR3 comprises 15 residues. CDR3 coding DNA: TGTGCCAGCAGTTTATCAAGCCCGCGCAATCAGCCCCAGCATTTT. Encoded protein: CASSLSSPRNQPQHF.

The chain recombines TRBV7-8 with TRBJ2-1; D is undetermined. CDR1 and CDR2 (germline): SGHVS, FQNEAQ. V was cut by 5 bases and J by 6 bases, with 17 bases left in between. The CDR3 contains 15 residues. CDR3 sequence: CASSPYPNSVNEQFF. CDR3 in DNA: TGTGCCAGCAGCCCCTATCCGAATTCGGTCAATGAGCAGTTCTTC.

The table lists this clonotype with a few counts. The gene calls are TRBV29-1 and TRBJ2-7; 7 bases align to TRBD1. The CDR3 covers 11 residues. Germline V gives CDR1 SQVTM, CDR2 ANQGSEA. The V and J ends lost 4 bases and 6 bases, in that order; junction bases with no gene match: 3. In DNA, the CDR3 is TGCAGCGTTGTACAGGGGCCCGAGCAGTACTTC. Protein sequence: CSVVQGPEQYF.

The chain recombines TRBV5-1 with TRBJ2-1, with a tentative D call TRBD1 (6 bases). Trimming left V 4 bases short and J 8 bases short, with 22 bases between. This CDR3 has 16 residues. Germline values: CDR1 SGHRS, CDR2 YFSETQ. CDR3 nucleotides: TGCGCCAGCAGCATTACCGGGACATCCCCTACCGATGAGCAGTTCTTC. Its translation is CASSITGTSPTDEQFF.

This clonotype was observed a few times. The rearrangement links TRBV11-2 to TRBJ2-1; 7 positions agree with TRBD2. The junction had 14 bases not matched to a gene; V was cut back by 1 base and J by 8 bases. The germline V gene has CDR1 SGHAT and CDR2 FQNNGV. The CDR3 is 17 amino acids. The CDR3 here is CASSLGTGGPAGDEQFF. The DNA for the CDR3 is TGTGCCAGCAGCTTAGGAACGGGTGGGCCCGCGGGGGATGAGCAGTTCTTC.

This chain connects TRBV12-3 or TRBV12-4 to TRBJ2-5; 11 bases are shared with TRBD2. J lost 5 bases, V lost 7 bases, and 6 bases had no gene match. CDR3 length equals 14 residues. The CDR3 sequence: CASNSGGAEETQYF. Here the CDR3 DNA reads TGTGCCAGCAATAGCGGGGGGGCCGAGGAGACCCAGTACTTC.

V gene TRBV12-3 or TRBV12-4 combines with J gene TRBJ1-3; D unclear. Trimming removed 3 bases at V and 8 bases at J, with 14 bases between. CDR3 length equals 14 residues. The CDR3 sequence is CASSFMAGVDTIYF. The CDR3 DNA reads TGTGCCAGCAGTTTTATGGCCGGGGTGGACACCATATATTTT.

The chain combines TRBV13 with TRBJ2-5; 12 nucleotides align to TRBD2. This CDR3 has 16 amino acids. V lost 4 bases and J lost 4; bases outside the gene matches: 7. Germline V gene data show CDR1 as PRHDT and CDR2 as FYEKMQ (reference sequence). CDR3 residues: CASSSRILAGGETQYF. The CDR3 DNA follows: TGTGCCAGCAGCTCCCGCATACTAGCGGGGGGAGAGACCCAGTACTTC.

This clonotype turned up a few times. This chain connects TRBV6-5 to TRBJ2-3; a weak D match, TRBD2 (6 bases). CDR3 length: 15 amino acids. Germline CDR1 and CDR2: MNHEY and SVGAGI. Trimming shortened V by 6 bases and J by 4 bases, and 17 bases separated the two germline ends. CDR3 sequence: CASSYGGTGADTQYF. CDR3 bases: TGTGCCAGCAGCTACGGCGGGACCGGGGCAGATACGCAGTATTTT.

V usage is TRBV29-1 and J usage is TRBJ1-1, with 12 bases lining up with TRBD1. Germline V gene sequence: CDR1 SQVTM, CDR2 ANQGSEA. J lost 3 bases, V lost 7 bases, and 15 bases had no gene match. This CDR3 is built from 17 residues. DNA of the CDR3: TGCAGCGCCGAACCCCCGGGACAGGGGGCTTTTGACACTGAAGCTTTCTTT. Translation: CSAEPPGQGAFDTEAFF.

This clonotype was seen a handful of times. The V gene is TRBV9, the J gene TRBJ2-1; 7 bases are a match to TRBD2. V lost 0 bases and J lost 4; bases outside the gene matches: 7. CDR1 is SGDLS, CDR2 YYNGEE, per germline. CDR3 size: 16 residues. CDR3 nucleotides: TGTGCCAGCAGCGTAGCGCTAGCGGCCGCATACAATGAGCAGTTCTTC. Translation: CASSVALAAAYNEQFF.

This chain uses TRBV2 with TRBJ2-1, with 13 positions matching TRBD2. There are 15 residues in the CDR3. Germline V CDR1 and CDR2: SNHLY, FYNNEI. With V trimmed by 5 bases and J by 7 bases, 5 bases remained unmatched. Here the CDR3 reads CASSTGTSGVNEQFF. DNA for the CDR3: TGTGCCAGCAGTACCGGGACTAGCGGGGTTAATGAGCAGTTCTTC.

V and J are TRBV7-9 and TRBJ1-1; no reliable D call. Germline V gives CDR1 SEHNR, CDR2 FQNEAQ (reference sequence). V lost 5 bases to trimming and J lost 7 bases, with 11 bases between them. This CDR3 is 12 amino acids long. CDR3 sequence (DNA): TGTGCCAGCAGCCGAGGACGGGGTGAAGCTTTCTTT. Protein: CASSRGRGEAFF.

This clonotype was seen at least ten times. The V gene is TRBV10-3, the J gene TRBJ2-5; 14 bases are shared with TRBD2. The V segment lost 6 bases and the J segment 3 bases; nucleotides outside the gene matches: 0. Germline V gives CDR1 ENHRY, CDR2 SYGVKD. This CDR3 region has 14 residues. In nucleotides, the CDR3 is TGTGCCATCAGGGGACTAGCGGGGGAAGAGACCCAGTACTTC. Translation: CAIRGLAGEETQYF.

The chain has TRBV7-2 and TRBJ2-3, with D possibly matching TRBD2 (6 bases). The germline V and J ends were trimmed by 3 bases and 3 bases, with 13 bases remaining between them. This CDR3 has 15 amino acids. Per germline, CDR1 SGHTA and CDR2 FQGNSA. The CDR3, as DNA: TGTGCCAGCAGCTTCGGACTACGAAGGACAGATACGCAGTATTTT. It encodes CASSFGLRRTDTQYF.

This clonotype was seen a single time. The chain has TRBV3-1 and TRBJ2-1; D is perhaps TRBD2 (6 bases). The V and J ends lost 4 bases and 2 bases respectively, with 12 bases between them. In germline, CDR1 is LGHDT, CDR2 YNNKEL (reference sequence). This CDR3 has 15 residues. The CDR3 coding sequence is TGTGCCAGCAGCCTTGGGACTTACGCCTACAATGAGCAGTTCTTC. It is translated as CASSLGTYAYNEQFF.

V gene TRBV5-1 combines with J gene TRBJ2-7; D tentatively reads TRBD1 or TRBD2 (5 bases each). The germline V gene encodes CDR1 SGHRS and CDR2 YFSETQ. This CDR3 has 15 residues. The V and J ends lost 3 bases and 2 bases respectively, with 15 bases between them. DNA of the CDR3: TGCGCCAGCAGCTCCCGGGACGGGCGCCCCTACGAGCAGTACTTC. Protein sequence: CASSSRDGRPYEQYF.

Turning to this clonotype: Relative to the germline gene, one junction end is altered; a read error may explain this. The chain joins TRBV5-1 to TRBJ2-7, with 7 bases that match TRBD1. Per germline, CDR1 SGHRS and CDR2 YFSETQ. The CDR3 length is 14 residues. CDR3 sequence (DNA): TGCGCCAGCAGCTATCGACAGGGCTCCCACGAGCAGTACTTC. Translating it yields CASSYRQGSHEQYF. Supplemented by reference TRBV5-1 and TRBJ2-7, the full variable domain reads KAGVTQTPRYLIKTRGQQVTLSCSPISGHRSVSWYQQTPGQGLQFLFEYFSETQRNKGNFPGRFSGRQFSNSRSEMNVSTLELGDSALYLCASSYRQGSHEQYFGPGTRLTVT.

A few counts support this clonotype. The CDR3, as DNA: TGCAGTGCTAGCCAAAGGACGACAAGCTCCTACGAGCAGTACTTC. This sequence encodes CSASQRTTSSYEQYF. The gene calls are TRBV20-1 and TRBJ2-7, with D unclear. Germline V gene data show CDR1 as DFQATT and CDR2 as SNEGSKA (reference sequence). This CDR3 comprises 15 residues. Between the trimmed V and J ends, which lost 3 bases and 0 bases, there was a span of 15 bases.

The chain uses TRBV6-2 or TRBV6-3 and TRBJ2-3; TRBD2 matches 9 bases. Losses at the gene ends were 8 bases for V and 5 bases for J; bases not matched to a gene: 8. Germline CDR1 is MNHEY and CDR2 is SVGEGT. The CDR3 runs 14 residues. CDR3 coding DNA: TGTGCCAGCGTGGCTAGCGGGAAGGTAGATACGCAGTATTTT. Protein product: CASVASGKVDTQYF.

This clonotype has a handful of counts. J is TRBJ2-1 and V is TRBV5-1; a weak D match, TRBD2 (6 bases). The V end lost 1 base, the J end lost 0 bases, and 17 bases lay between the germline ends. The germline gives CDR1 SGHRS, CDR2 YFSETQ. CDR3 length equals 18 residues. The CDR3 loop reads CASSLWVRREGSYNEQFF. The CDR3 nucleotides are TGCGCCAGCAGCTTGTGGGTTAGGAGGGAAGGCTCCTACAATGAGCAGTTCTTC.